This TCR beta chain was identified during a study of blood T cell repertoires in COVID-19. Study as a whole: T cells, B-cell-depleted T cells, or PBMCs provided the cDNA or gDNA that served as material.

Assignments of participants to cohorts depended upon their own reported clinical history. Germline CDR1 reads MNHEY; CDR2 reads SMNVEV (reference sequence). This CDR3 spans 16 amino acids. The V gene lost 5 bases and the J gene lost 4 bases, with 17 bases spanning the gap. Clones were read by immunoSEQ multiplex PCR, and TCRdb kept only the in-frame ones, dropping some. This sample has roughly 180,000 clones, with over 70% found just once. Sequences were obtained from PBMCs or T cells enriched from blood (not recorded which). This rearrangement joins TRBV27 to TRBJ2-2; tentative D call: TRBD2 (6 bases). The receptor was isolated from a woman aged 40 to 55 with acute COVID-19. The CDR3 reads CASSTLGGLSTGELFF. The CDR3, as DNA: TGTGCCAGCAGTACCCTGGGGGGACTCAGCACCGGGGAGCTGTTTTTT.